A selection of T cell receptor beta chains follows, all from one sample in a study of cytomegalovirus exposure and HLA in healthy donors. Sequenced by immunoSEQ multiplex PCR; TCRdb stores in-frame clones only, minus some. The sample yields 90,000 to 100,000 clones, around 90% seen once. Sequences were obtained from PBMCs. These receptors all stem from a woman aged 25 to 45 in good health and CMV-seronegative. CDR3s include the opening cysteine and the closing phenylalanine or tryptophan. Fields, in order: J gene, clone size, V gene, D gene, CDR3 DNA, CDR3 protein. A D gene is named only where the DNA matches it firmly. Not all rows give a size; the values are once, few, many and, for expanded clones, a class.

j_gene: TRBJ2-3
abundance: -
v_gene: TRBV6-5
d_gene: -
CDR3nt: TGTGCCAGCAGTTACTCACGGCCCACAGTGTCAGATACGCAGTATTTT
CDR3aa: CASSYSRPTVSDTQYF

j_gene: TRBJ2-2
abundance: -
v_gene: TRBV29-1
d_gene: -
CDR3nt: TGCAGCGTTGCCTCAGGGCCCGGGGAGCTGTTTTTT
CDR3aa: CSVASGPGELFF

j_gene: TRBJ2-7
abundance: -
v_gene: TRBV7-9
d_gene: TRBD1
CDR3nt: TGTGCCAGCAGCCGACTTCCTACCCGGGGACAGGGTCATGAGCAGTACTTC
CDR3aa: CASSRLPTRGQGHEQYF

j_gene: TRBJ1-5
abundance: -
v_gene: TRBV29-1
d_gene: TRBD1
CDR3nt: TGCAGCGCCTGGACAGGGGACAATCAGCCCCAGCATTTT
CDR3aa: CSAWTGDNQPQHF

j_gene: TRBJ2-1
abundance: -
v_gene: TRBV27
d_gene: -
CDR3nt: TGTGCCAGCAGTTTAGGGGGCACCCTACTCCCCCCTGGAAATGAGCAGTTCTTC
CDR3aa: CASSLGGTLLPPGNEQFF

j_gene: TRBJ1-1
abundance: -
v_gene: TRBV4-1
d_gene: TRBD1
CDR3nt: TGCGCCAGCAGCCAAGTGGGGACAGCGAACACTGAAGCTTTCTTT
CDR3aa: CASSQVGTANTEAFF

j_gene: TRBJ2-1
abundance: -
v_gene: TRBV18
d_gene: -
CDR3nt: TGTGCCAGCTCAATAGTTCCGGAGGCGTCGCAGTTCTTC
CDR3aa: CASSIVPEASQFF

j_gene: TRBJ2-5
abundance: -
v_gene: TRBV25-1
d_gene: -
CDR3nt: TGTGCCAGCAGTGCTAGCCGGGCCCAGTACTTC
CDR3aa: CASSASRAQYF

j_gene: TRBJ1-1
abundance: -
v_gene: TRBV9
d_gene: TRBD1
CDR3nt: TGTGCCAGCAGCGTAACAGGGGATAACACTGAAGCTTTCTTT
CDR3aa: CASSVTGDNTEAFF

j_gene: TRBJ2-3
abundance: -
v_gene: TRBV4-2
d_gene: -
CDR3nt: TGTGCCAGCACTTTAACAGGAGTCACAGATACGCAGTATTTT
CDR3aa: CASTLTGVTDTQYF

j_gene: TRBJ2-1
abundance: -
v_gene: TRBV28
d_gene: TRBD2
CDR3nt: TGTGCCAGCAGTTTCCTTGGACTAGCGGGAGGAGTATACAATGAGCAGTTCTTC
CDR3aa: CASSFLGLAGGVYNEQFF

j_gene: TRBJ2-3
abundance: -
v_gene: TRBV5-6
d_gene: -
CDR3nt: TGTGCCAGCAGCTTCACTTCCCTCACAGATACGCAGTATTTT
CDR3aa: CASSFTSLTDTQYF

j_gene: TRBJ1-6
abundance: -
v_gene: TRBV5-1
d_gene: TRBD1
CDR3nt: TGCGCCAGCAGCTTGCAGGGGGCCTATAATTCACCCCTCCACTTT
CDR3aa: CASSLQGAYNSPLHF

j_gene: TRBJ1-2
abundance: -
v_gene: TRBV5-5
d_gene: -
CDR3nt: TGTGCCAGCAGCTTGCGAAGGGGTTCCAACTATGGCTACACCTTC
CDR3aa: CASSLRRGSNYGYTF

j_gene: TRBJ2-7
abundance: -
v_gene: TRBV11-3
d_gene: TRBD1
CDR3nt: TGTGCCAGCAGCAAAGGACAGGCTTACGAGCAGTACTTC
CDR3aa: CASSKGQAYEQYF

j_gene: TRBJ2-1
abundance: -
v_gene: TRBV21-1
d_gene: -
CDR3nt: TGTGCCAGCAGCAAAGGGGGACTAGCGCGCGATAATGAGCAGTTCTTC
CDR3aa: CASSKGGLARDNEQFF

j_gene: TRBJ1-5
abundance: once
v_gene: TRBV7-2
d_gene: TRBD1
CDR3nt: TGTGCCAGCAGCTACACAACAGGGGGAGGGCAGCCCCAGCATTTT
CDR3aa: CASSYTTGGGQPQHF

j_gene: TRBJ2-1
abundance: -
v_gene: TRBV27
d_gene: TRBD2
CDR3nt: TGTGCCAGCAGTCCCCAGGAAGTTGGGAGGGAGTTCTTC
CDR3aa: CASSPQEVGREFF

j_gene: TRBJ2-7
abundance: -
v_gene: TRBV28
d_gene: -
CDR3nt: TGTGCCAGCAGTTCCCTTACTCGATACGAGCAGTACTTC
CDR3aa: CASSSLTRYEQYF

j_gene: TRBJ2-2
abundance: -
v_gene: TRBV2
d_gene: -
CDR3nt: TGTGCCAGCACCAACCCCCCCGGGACACTGAACACCGGGGAGCTGTTTTTT
CDR3aa: CASTNPPGTLNTGELFF

j_gene: TRBJ2-7
abundance: -
v_gene: TRBV2
d_gene: -
CDR3nt: TGTGCCAGCAGGGACAGATTACACGAGCAGTACTTC
CDR3aa: CASRDRLHEQYF

j_gene: TRBJ2-5
abundance: -
v_gene: TRBV2
d_gene: TRBD2
CDR3nt: TGTGCCAGCAAGGGTAGCGGGGGTATGATGGGAAGCCAGTACTTC
CDR3aa: CASKGSGGMMGSQYF

j_gene: TRBJ2-7
abundance: once
v_gene: TRBV11-2
d_gene: -
CDR3nt: TGTGCCAGCAGCTTATTGAGGCGGAACTACGAGCAGTACTTC
CDR3aa: CASSLLRRNYEQYF

j_gene: TRBJ1-2
abundance: -
v_gene: TRBV15
d_gene: -
CDR3nt: TGTGCCCTCTCGAGGGTAACTGAGTATGGCTACACCTTC
CDR3aa: CALSRVTEYGYTF

j_gene: TRBJ2-7
abundance: -
v_gene: TRBV7-9
d_gene: -
CDR3nt: TGTGCCAGCAGCTTTGACCGGGGGAGGTCCGAGCAGTACTTC
CDR3aa: CASSFDRGRSEQYF

j_gene: TRBJ1-1
abundance: -
v_gene: TRBV5-1
d_gene: TRBD1
CDR3nt: TGCGCCAGCAGCCCAGAGAGACAGGGGGGGACTGAAGCTTTCTTT
CDR3aa: CASSPERQGGTEAFF

j_gene: TRBJ2-1
abundance: -
v_gene: TRBV19
d_gene: TRBD1
CDR3nt: TGTGCCAGCAAGACTACAGGGGGCTCCTACAATGAGCAGTTCTTC
CDR3aa: CASKTTGGSYNEQFF

j_gene: TRBJ2-3
abundance: few
v_gene: TRBV27
d_gene: -
CDR3nt: TGTGCCAGCAGCCGCCAGCGGGTGGGCTACGGGAATACGCAGTATTTT
CDR3aa: CASSRQRVGYGNTQYF

j_gene: TRBJ2-7
abundance: -
v_gene: TRBV2
d_gene: -
CDR3nt: TGTGCCAGCAGTGAAGAACTGAACTACGAGCAGTACTTC
CDR3aa: CASSEELNYEQYF

j_gene: TRBJ2-3
abundance: -
v_gene: TRBV6-6
d_gene: -
CDR3nt: TGTGCCAGCAGTTCGAAGACTGGGGGGGCCACAGATACGCAGTATTTT
CDR3aa: CASSSKTGGATDTQYF

j_gene: TRBJ2-7
abundance: -
v_gene: TRBV7-2
d_gene: -
CDR3nt: TGTGCCAGCAGCTTAGGAAGGTGGGACTTTAGAATAGAGCAGTACTTC
CDR3aa: CASSLGRWDFRIEQYF

j_gene: TRBJ1-1
abundance: once
v_gene: TRBV6-1
d_gene: -
CDR3nt: TGTGCCAGCAGTGTACTAGGGAACACTGAAGCTTTCTTT
CDR3aa: CASSVLGNTEAFF

j_gene: TRBJ2-7
abundance: -
v_gene: TRBV11-3
d_gene: -
CDR3nt: TGTGCCAGCAGCCAGGGAAACGAGCAGTACTTC
CDR3aa: CASSQGNEQYF

j_gene: TRBJ2-3
abundance: -
v_gene: TRBV18
d_gene: TRBD1
CDR3nt: TGTGCCAGCTCACCGACAGGGGATGGAGTTACGCAGTATTTT
CDR3aa: CASSPTGDGVTQYF

j_gene: TRBJ1-5
abundance: -
v_gene: TRBV2
d_gene: -
CDR3nt: TGTGCCAGCAGTGAAAGGTGGTCGGGGAACAATCAGCCCCAGCATTTT
CDR3aa: CASSERWSGNNQPQHF

j_gene: TRBJ2-1
abundance: -
v_gene: TRBV9
d_gene: TRBD2
CDR3nt: TGTGCCAGCAGCGCTAGCGGAGAGCAGTTCTTC
CDR3aa: CASSASGEQFF

j_gene: TRBJ2-7
abundance: -
v_gene: TRBV11-2
d_gene: -
CDR3nt: TGTGCCAGCAGCCGAATCTACAGCTCCTACGAGCAGTACTTC
CDR3aa: CASSRIYSSYEQYF

j_gene: TRBJ1-5
abundance: -
v_gene: TRBV7-9
d_gene: -
CDR3nt: TGTGCCAGCAGCTTAGATTGGGGAGATCAGCCCCAGCATTTT
CDR3aa: CASSLDWGDQPQHF

j_gene: TRBJ2-2
abundance: -
v_gene: TRBV19
d_gene: TRBD1
CDR3nt: TGTGCCAGTAGGAGGACAGGGCGGAACACCGGGGAGCTGTTTTTT
CDR3aa: CASRRTGRNTGELFF

j_gene: TRBJ2-2
abundance: -
v_gene: TRBV2
d_gene: -
CDR3nt: TGTGCCAGCAAGAGAGTATCGAACACCGGGGAGCTGTTTTTT
CDR3aa: CASKRVSNTGELFF

j_gene: TRBJ1-2
abundance: few
v_gene: TRBV25-1
d_gene: -
CDR3nt: TGTGCCAGCATGAACGGGATTTCAAGCTACACCTTC
CDR3aa: CASMNGISSYTF

j_gene: TRBJ1-2
abundance: -
v_gene: TRBV12-5
d_gene: -
CDR3nt: TGTGCTAGTGGTCCCGTTGCCCCCGTCTTGTCCAGACTCTATGGCTACACCTTC
CDR3aa: CASGPVAPVLSRLYGYTF